The 27 T cell receptor beta chains given below trace back to one sample, sequenced in a study of blood T cell repertoires in COVID-19. Sequencing used immunoSEQ multiplex PCR; TCRdb keeps in-frame clones, though not all of them. Here the sample spans more than 200,000 clones, nearly 90% being singletons. Input material: peripheral blood. The origin of the receptors is a man aged 18 to 29 with active or convalescent COVID-19.

This chain uses TRBV4-1 with TRBJ1-5; 7 positions agree with TRBD1. J was trimmed by 2 bases and V by 3 bases; bases with no gene match: 7. Germline V lookup: CDR1 MGHRA, CDR2 YSYEKL. This CDR3 has 16 amino acids. This CDR3 is CASSHDTGVGNQPQHF. The CDR3 DNA reads TGCGCCAGCAGCCACGATACAGGGGTTGGCAATCAGCCCCAGCATTTT.

V is TRBV9 and J is TRBJ1-6; 8 bases map to TRBD1. Germline-derived CDR1 and CDR2 are SGDLS and YYNGEE. The CDR3 extends over 16 amino acids. The V and J ends lost 3 bases and 6 bases, in that order; junction bases with no gene match: 8. The CDR3 sequence is CASSGAQDRANSPLHF. The CDR3 nucleotides read TGTGCCAGCAGCGGAGCCCAGGACAGGGCTAATTCACCCCTCCACTTT.

The V gene is TRBV9, the J gene TRBJ1-2; D not certain. This CDR3 contains 16 residues. V lost 0 bases and J lost 6, with 18 bases in between. The germline gives CDR1 SGDLS, CDR2 YYNGEE. The CDR3 DNA reads as TGTGCCAGCAGCGTAGCGGCGGGATCTTACCCCCATGGCTACACCTTC. Its protein product is CASSVAAGSYPHGYTF. Filled out from reference TRBV9 and TRBJ1-2, the complete variable domain reads DSGVTQTPKHLITATGQRVTLRCSPRSGDLSVYWYQQSLDQGLQFLIQYYNGEERAKGNILERFSAQQFPDLHSELNLSSLELGDSALYFCASSVAAGSYPHGYTFGSGTRLTVV.

The CDR3 loop is CASSSPGTGSIYGYTF. The CDR3, as DNA: TGTGCCAGCAGTAGTCCCGGGACAGGGTCGATCTATGGCTACACCTTC. The chain carries TRBV5-6 and TRBJ1-2; 9 bases line up with TRBD1. This CDR3 spans 16 amino acids. The germline gives CDR1 SGHDT, CDR2 YYEEEE. After removal of 5 bases from V and 4 bases from J, the junction contained 12 bases not matched to a gene. Filled out from reference TRBV5-6 and TRBJ1-2, the complete variable domain reads DAGVTQSPTHLIKTRGQQVTLRCSPKSGHDTVSWYQQALGQGPQFIFQYYEEEERQRGNFPDRFSGHQFPNYSSELNVNALLLGDSALYLCASSSPGTGSIYGYTFGSGTRLTVV.

This clone was seen only once. V and J are TRBV30 and TRBJ2-5; D possibly corresponds to TRBD1 (6 bases). Germline CDR1 and CDR2: GTSNPN and SVGIG (reference sequence). The length of the CDR3 is 15 residues. Deletions cut 3 bases from V and 2 bases from J, with 16 bases between. Written as DNA, the CDR3 is TGTGCCTGGAGCGAAGAGGGGACATTTCAAGAGACCCAGTACTTC. Its protein is CAWSEEGTFQETQYF. The full variable domain, its missing parts supplied by reference TRBV30 and TRBJ2-5, is SQTIHQWPATLVQPVGSPLSLECTVEGTSNPNLYWYRQAAGRGLQLLFYSVGIGQISSEVPQNLSASRPQDRQFILSSKKLLLSDSGFYLCAWSEEGTFQETQYFGPGTRLLVL.

The chain carries TRBV20-1 and TRBJ2-2; 8 bases align to TRBD2. This CDR3 spans 16 amino acids. Germline V gives CDR1 DFQATT, CDR2 SNEGSKA (reference sequence). J gave up 0 bases and V 3 bases, and 6 bases lay outside the gene matches. CDR3 sequence reads: CSASRRGASNTGELFF. CDR3 DNA: TGCAGTGCTAGTCGGCGGGGGGCCTCGAACACCGGGGAGCTGTTTTTT.

V usage is TRBV7-9 and J usage is TRBJ1-3, with D maybe TRBD1 (5 bases). The V gene lost 1 base and the J gene lost 4 bases, with 14 bases spanning the gap. Germline V CDR1 and CDR2: SEHNR, FQNEAQ (reference sequence). The CDR3 loop spans 16 amino acids. The CDR3 DNA follows: TGTGCCAGCAGCTTAGGAACAGGCGGCCTCGGAAACACCATATATTTT. Encoded protein: CASSLGTGGLGNTIYF.

This clone was detected only once. This chain connects TRBV7-2 to TRBJ2-3; TRBD1 aligns across 7 bases. The CDR3 runs 15 residues. The germline V gene has CDR1 SGHTA and CDR2 FQGNSA. The V segment lost 4 bases and the J segment 2 bases; nucleotides outside the gene matches: 6. The CDR3 sequence is CASSSPTGTTDTQYF. As DNA, the CDR3 is TGTGCCAGCAGCTCCCCGACAGGGACCACAGATACGCAGTATTTT.

The chain is built from TRBV30 and TRBJ2-3; tentative D call: TRBD1 (5 bases). The CDR3 runs 13 residues. Looked up from germline, CDR1 is GTSNPN and CDR2 is SVGIG (reference sequence). Between the trimmed V and J ends, which lost 3 bases and 3 bases, there was a span of 10 bases. CDR3 DNA: TGTGCCTGGAGAGGACATCCAACAGATACGCAGTATTTT. Protein sequence: CAWRGHPTDTQYF.

This clone was seen just once. The chain carries TRBV3-1 (or the pseudogene TRBV3-2) and TRBJ2-1; TRBD2 agrees at 9 bases. After removal of 1 base from V and 10 bases from J, the junction contained 8 bases not matched to a gene. This CDR3 region has 15 residues. Germline V gives CDR1 LGHDT, CDR2 YNNKEL (reference sequence). CDR3 protein: CASSQALREGWEQFF. For the CDR3, the DNA is TGTGCCAGCAGCCAAGCATTGCGGGAGGGTTGGGAGCAGTTCTTC.

This clone showed up just once. The rearrangement uses TRBV18 and TRBJ1-1; maybe TRBD1 (6 bases). V lost 2 bases, J lost 7 bases, and 11 bases lay in between. The CDR3 has 13 amino acids. Per germline, CDR1 KGHSH and CDR2 LQKENI. CDR3 nucleotide sequence: TGTGCCAGCTCACCAAGTCGGACAGTTGAAGCTTTCTTT. This encodes CASSPSRTVEAFF.

This sequence joins TRBV7-3 and TRBJ2-1, with D perhaps TRBD2 (6 bases). This CDR3 has 13 amino acids. V was clipped by 2 bases and J by 6 bases, with 8 bases between them. Germline assignment: CDR1 SGHTA and CDR2 FQGTGA. CDR3: CASSLLRGNEQFF. CDR3 nucleotides: TGTGCCAGCAGCTTATTGCGGGGCAATGAGCAGTTCTTC.

A single count supports this clone. The rearrangement uses TRBV5-4 and TRBJ2-7; 13 bases are shared with TRBD2. This CDR3 has 17 residues. CDR1 and CDR2 from the germline V gene are SGHNT and YYREEE (reference sequence). V was clipped by 4 bases and J by 6 bases; unmatched bases: 13. CDR3 protein: CASSRRTSGGPPLEQYF. The CDR3 coding sequence is TGTGCCAGCAGCAGACGGACTAGCGGGGGCCCCCCGCTCGAGCAGTACTTC.

V and J are TRBV2 and TRBJ2-1, with 15 bases aligning to TRBD2. Per germline, CDR1 SNHLY and CDR2 FYNNEI. With V trimmed by 6 bases and J by 4 bases, 7 bases remained unmatched. This CDR3 region has 17 residues. The CDR3 protein is CASREGLAGGFYNEQFF. CDR3 sequence (DNA): TGTGCCAGCAGGGAGGGACTAGCGGGAGGTTTTTACAATGAGCAGTTCTTC.

The chain employs TRBV11-2 and TRBJ1-6; 9 bases match TRBD1. Looked up from germline, CDR1 is SGHAT and CDR2 is FQNNGV. The ends lost 2 bases at V and 6 bases at J; junction bases unmatched: 2. This CDR3 comprises 15 residues. CDR3 in amino acids: CASSLTGQGNSPLHF. The CDR3 DNA is TGTGCCAGCAGCTTAACGGGACAGGGTAATTCACCCCTCCACTTT.

J is TRBJ1-6 and V is TRBV24-1; possible D gene TRBD1, 5 bases. The germline V gene encodes CDR1 KGHDR and CDR2 SFDVKD. CDR3 length: 17 residues. With 1 base removed from V and 9 bases from J, the gap between germline ends came to 18 bases. CDR3 DNA sequence: TGTGCCACCAGTGATTTTTGGCGGGGGGACTTTTTTTCACCCCTCCACTTT. This gives the protein CATSDFWRGDFFSPLHF.

This chain connects TRBV29-1 to TRBJ1-2, with 9 positions matching TRBD1. The CDR3 covers 12 residues. V was clipped by 7 bases and J by 8 bases; unmatched bases: 8. Germline lookup yields CDR1 SQVTM and CDR2 ANQGSEA. CDR3 amino acids: CSARRDRDGYTF. DNA of the CDR3: TGCAGCGCCCGCCGGGACAGGGACGGCTACACCTTC.

V usage is TRBV19 and J usage is TRBJ1-2; TRBD1 matches at 11 bases. The junction had 6 bases not matched to a gene; V was cut back by 6 bases and J by 6 bases. Germline V gene sequence: CDR1 LNHDA, CDR2 SQIVND (reference sequence). The CDR3 contains 14 residues. DNA for the CDR3: TGTGCCAGTAGGAAGGACAGGGGGCGAGATGGCTACACCTTC. It translates to CASRKDRGRDGYTF.

The chain is built from TRBV27 and TRBJ2-5; 13 nucleotides line up with TRBD2. The CDR3 runs to 16 residues. J lost 5 bases, V lost 5 bases, and 8 bases had no gene match. Germline values: CDR1 MNHEY, CDR2 SMNVEV (reference sequence). CDR3 in amino acids: CASSSRTSGSFETQYF. CDR3 nucleotide sequence: TGTGCCAGCAGTAGTCGGACTAGCGGGAGTTTTGAGACCCAGTACTTC.

The chain joins TRBV27 to TRBJ2-7; tentatively, D is TRBD2 (6 bases). V was clipped by 7 bases and J by 5 bases, with 18 bases between them. The CDR3 is made up of 14 amino acids. CDR1 and CDR2 (germline): MNHEY, SMNVEV (reference sequence). The CDR3: CASTRGTLLDEQYF. The CDR3 coding sequence is TGTGCCAGCACCCGCGGGACCCTCTTGGACGAGCAGTACTTC.

The CDR3 here is CASSPGQGGEQYF. CDR3 bases: TGTGCCAGCAGCCCGGGACAGGGGGGCGAGCAGTACTTC. The rearrangement joins TRBV13 to TRBJ2-7; 11 nucleotides match TRBD1. This CDR3 spans 13 amino acids. V lost 5 bases, J lost 6 bases, and 3 bases stayed unmatched. Per germline, CDR1 PRHDT and CDR2 FYEKMQ (reference sequence). The complete variable domain, with remaining parts taken from reference TRBV13 and TRBJ2-7, reads AAGVIQSPRHLIKEKRETATLKCYPIPRHDTVYWYQQGPGQDPQFLISFYEKMQSDKGSIPDRFSAQQFSDYHSELNMSSLELGDSALYFCASSPGQGGEQYFGPGTRLTVT.

This chain connects TRBV14 to TRBJ2-1; D is ambiguous. V was pared by 0 bases and J by 9 bases, with 15 bases between. The CDR3 has 15 residues. From germline, CDR1 is SGHDN and CDR2 FVKESK. The CDR3 loop reads CASSQDGVRSAEQFF. The CDR3 bases are TGTGCCAGCAGCCAAGACGGAGTTCGGTCCGCTGAGCAGTTCTTC.

This chain uses TRBV4-3 with TRBJ1-2, with a possible D match to TRBD1 (5 bases). Germline V gene lookup returns CDR1 LGHNA and CDR2 YSLEER. Trimming took off 0 bases at V and 6 bases at J, with 8 bases between the two ends. CDR3 length: 13 amino acids. The CDR3 is CASSQDGANGYTF. The CDR3 DNA sequence: TGCGCCAGCAGCCAAGATGGGGCGAATGGCTACACCTTC.

Written as DNA, the CDR3 is TGTGCCAGCAGCCTCACGGGCGGGGGACAGCAGTTCTTC. Residues: CASSLTGGGQQFF. V usage is TRBV5-6 and J usage is TRBJ2-1, with TRBD2 matching over 7 bases. The V gene's germline CDR1 is SGHDT and CDR2 YYEEEE. With V trimmed by 4 bases and J by 11 bases, 9 bases remained unmatched. CDR3 length: 13 residues.

This chain uses TRBV11-2 with TRBJ2-5, with 8 bases matching TRBD2. After removal of 3 bases from V and 5 bases from J, the junction contained 8 bases not matched to a gene. Per the germline V gene, CDR1 is SGHAT and CDR2 is FQNNGV. The length of the CDR3 is 15 residues. For the CDR3, the DNA is TGTGCCAGCAGCTTGGCGGGGGGACGGGGCGAGACCCAGTACTTC. As protein: CASSLAGGRGETQYF.

V and J are TRBV6-5 and TRBJ2-1; the match to TRBD2 covers 7 bases. The CDR3 has 13 residues. Losses at the gene ends were 10 bases for V and 0 bases for J; bases not matched to a gene: 3. CDR1 and CDR2 from the germline V gene are MNHEY and SVGAGI. CDR3 in amino acids: CAIRGSSYNEQFF. The DNA of the CDR3 is TGTGCCATCCGCGGGAGCTCCTACAATGAGCAGTTCTTC.

On this clone itself: Germline is not matched at one junction end, which may reflect a read error. The gene calls are TRBV12-5 and TRBJ1-2, with a possible D match to TRBD1 (6 bases). The CDR3 extends over 11 amino acids. Germline V gene lookup returns CDR1 LGHNT and CDR2 FRNRAP. The CDR3 DNA follows: TGTGCTAGTGGTGTTCAGGGGCCCGGCTCCTTC. This translates into CASGVQGPGSF.